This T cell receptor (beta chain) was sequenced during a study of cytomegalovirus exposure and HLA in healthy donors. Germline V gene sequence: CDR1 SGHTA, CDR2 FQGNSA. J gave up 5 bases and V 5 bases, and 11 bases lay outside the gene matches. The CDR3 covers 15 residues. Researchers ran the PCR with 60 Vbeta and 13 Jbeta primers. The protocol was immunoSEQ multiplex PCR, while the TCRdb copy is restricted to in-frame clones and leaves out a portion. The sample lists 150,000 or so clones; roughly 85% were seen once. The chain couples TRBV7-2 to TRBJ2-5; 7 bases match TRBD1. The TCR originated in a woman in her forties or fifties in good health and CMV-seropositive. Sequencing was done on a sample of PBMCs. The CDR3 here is CASSPFTGVGETQYF. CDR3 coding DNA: TGTGCCAGCAGCCCGTTTACAGGGGTAGGGGAGACCCAGTACTTC.